Listed below are T cell receptor beta chains from one sample, sequenced in a study of blood T cell repertoires in COVID-19. This table comes from immunoSEQ multiplex PCR, and its TCRdb copy is limited to in-frame clones, with some not included. The sample lists around 140,000 clones, 88% occurring once. Sequenced sample: peripheral blood. The source is a man in his 70s with acute or convalescent COVID-19. The CDR3 runs from the conserved cysteine through the conserved F or W. The D gene is left open where the match is weak. Only part of the rows carry a size: once, few, many, or a class if the clone is expanded.

v_gene	d_gene	j_gene	len	abundance	CDR3aa	CDR3nt
TRBV30	TRBD1	TRBJ2-3	12	-	CAWGQGVDTQYF	TGTGCCTGGGGTCAGGGGGTAGATACGCAGTATTTT
TRBV5-1	TRBD2	TRBJ2-7	17	few	CASSSSGTSGGTGEQYF	TGCGCCAGCAGCTCTTCAGGGACTAGCGGGGGTACGGGCGAGCAGTACTTC
TRBV3-1/TRBV3-2	TRBD1	TRBJ1-6	14	-	CASSQGQGSTPLHF	TGTGCCAGCAGCCAAGGACAGGGCTCGACACCCCTCCACTTT
TRBV19	-	TRBJ2-6	16	-	CASTLDSLSGANVLTF	TGTGCCAGTACCCTCGACAGTCTCTCTGGGGCCAACGTCCTGACTTTC
TRBV6-9	TRBD1	TRBJ2-2	18	-	CASRPGQGREADPGELFF	TGTGCCAGCAGGCCGGGACAGGGGAGGGAAGCGGATCCCGGGGAGCTGTTTTTT
TRBV28	-	TRBJ1-1	16	-	CASRSPGRGAVVEAFF	TGTGCCAGCAGATCACCGGGTCGCGGGGCAGTGGTTGAAGCTTTCTTT
TRBV11-1	-	TRBJ2-7	13	medium-sized	CASSLARTYEQYF	TGTGCCAGCAGCTTAGCGCGGACCTACGAGCAGTACTTC
TRBV18	TRBD2	TRBJ2-6	16	once	CASSRLADSGANVLTF	TGTGCCAGCTCAAGACTAGCGGACTCTGGGGCCAACGTCCTGACTTTC
TRBV2	-	TRBJ1-1	13	-	CASRRQMNTEAFF	TGTGCCAGCAGAAGACAGATGAACACTGAAGCTTTCTTT
TRBV28	TRBD1	TRBJ1-5	17	-	CASSFFGTVLSNQPQHF	TGTGCCAGCAGTTTTTTTGGGACAGTTCTTAGCAATCAGCCCCAGCATTTT
TRBV24-1	-	TRBJ2-1	13	-	CATETHFIGEQFF	TGTGCCACCGAAACTCATTTTATTGGTGAGCAGTTCTTC
TRBV5-1	-	TRBJ2-5	14	-	CASSLAAPGETQYF	TGCGCCAGCAGCTTGGCGGCACCCGGGGAGACCCAGTACTTC
TRBV11-2	-	TRBJ1-2	13	-	CASAGPSNYGYTF	TGTGCCAGCGCAGGGCCTTCTAACTATGGCTACACCTTC
TRBV5-1	-	TRBJ1-1	13	few	CASSFGADTEAFF	TGCGCCAGCAGCTTCGGCGCGGACACTGAAGCTTTCTTT
TRBV29-1	TRBD1	TRBJ2-3	15	-	CSVKQGASSTDTQYF	TGCAGCGTGAAACAGGGGGCTTCGAGCACAGATACGCAGTATTTT
TRBV19	TRBD2	TRBJ2-3	22	-	CASSRGLAGDSLPTHTRDTQYF	TGTGCCAGTAGTCGGGGACTAGCGGGGGACTCCTTACCGACACACACACGAGATACGCAGTATTTT
TRBV7-8	-	TRBJ1-4	16	-	CASSLAPGTQNEKLFF	TGTGCCAGCAGCTTAGCACCCGGGACACAGAATGAAAAACTGTTTTTT
TRBV6-5	-	TRBJ1-2	15	-	CASSLQGWANYGYTF	TGTGCCAGCAGTTTACAGGGTTGGGCTAACTATGGCTACACCTTC
TRBV11-3	-	TRBJ1-1	12	-	CASSLRGIKAFF	TGTGCCAGCAGCTTACGGGGGATTAAAGCTTTCTTT
TRBV19	TRBD1	TRBJ1-5	16	-	CASSEQGASGNQPQHF	TGTGCCAGTAGTGAACAGGGGGCGTCGGGCAATCAGCCCCAGCATTTT
TRBV27	-	TRBJ2-3	15	-	CASSFAMTSTDTQYF	TGTGCCAGCAGTTTCGCGATGACTAGCACAGATACGCAGTATTTT
TRBV29-1	-	TRBJ1-2	11	-	CSVSGNYGYTF	TGCAGCGTTTCAGGGAACTATGGCTACACCTTC
TRBV28	-	TRBJ1-2	17	-	CATTPFGGHSLNYGYTF	TGTGCCACCACCCCTTTTGGGGGACACTCTCTTAACTATGGCTACACCTTC
TRBV10-1	TRBD1	TRBJ2-3	14	-	CASSEGTGVYTQYF	TGCGCCAGCAGTGAGGGGACAGGCGTTTATACGCAGTATTTT
TRBV19	TRBD1	TRBJ1-1	15	-	CASSRETGENTEAFF	TGTGCCAGTAGTAGAGAGACAGGGGAAAACACTGAAGCTTTCTTT
TRBV30	TRBD1	TRBJ2-1	14	once	CAWATGQGKNEQFF	TGTGCCTGGGCCACCGGACAGGGGAAGAATGAGCAGTTCTTC
TRBV19	TRBD2	TRBJ2-1	16	-	CASSIALAGSYNEQFF	TGTGCCAGTAGTATTGCGCTAGCGGGGAGCTACAATGAGCAGTTCTTC
TRBV7-8	-	TRBJ2-1	15	-	CASSLGGSDSREQFF	TGTGCCAGCAGCTTAGGTGGGTCAGACTCTCGGGAGCAGTTCTTC
TRBV5-4	-	TRBJ1-2	12	-	CAAQVLNYGYTF	TGTGCCGCTCAGGTTCTTAACTATGGCTACACCTTC
TRBV3-1/TRBV3-2	TRBD2	TRBJ2-3	16	-	CASSPQIAGAGDTQYF	TGTGCCAGCAGCCCCCAGATAGCGGGGGCGGGAGATACGCAGTATTTT
TRBV6-5	-	TRBJ1-2	15	-	CASSPPVGGKYGYTF	TGTGCCAGCAGTCCCCCGGTCGGGGGGAAATATGGCTACACCTTC
TRBV12-3/TRBV12-4	-	TRBJ1-1	13	few	CASSFQGRTEAFF	TGTGCCAGCAGTTTTCAGGGGCGAACTGAAGCTTTCTTT
TRBV12-3/TRBV12-4	-	TRBJ2-3	13	-	CASSYQQIDTQYF	TGTGCCAGCAGTTACCAACAGATAGATACGCAGTATTTT
TRBV3-1/TRBV3-2	TRBD1	TRBJ2-5	18	-	CASSQFGQALAKQETQYF	TGTGCCAGCAGCCAATTTGGACAGGCCCTAGCCAAACAAGAGACCCAGTACTTC
TRBV27	-	TRBJ1-1	13	-	CASSPNRQVEPFF	TGTGCCAGCAGTCCTAATAGACAGGTTGAACCTTTCTTT
TRBV27	TRBD2	TRBJ2-3	14	few	CASRRLGGTDTQYF	TGTGCCAGCAGGCGGTTGGGAGGGACAGATACGCAGTATTTT
TRBV12-5	TRBD2	TRBJ2-1	16	-	CASGSSAGAPYNEQFF	TGTGCTAGTGGTTCCTCAGCGGGAGCTCCCTACAATGAGCAGTTCTTC
TRBV19	TRBD1	TRBJ2-6	17	-	CASSGQVTTTGANVLTF	TGTGCCAGTTCCGGACAGGTGACTACCACTGGGGCCAACGTCCTGACTTTC
TRBV29-1	TRBD1	TRBJ2-5	15	-	CSVESGTALQETQYF	TGCAGCGTTGAGTCCGGGACAGCCTTACAAGAGACCCAGTACTTC
TRBV5-1	-	TRBJ2-2	14	-	CASTMGGMTGELFF	TGCGCCAGCACTATGGGGGGTATGACCGGGGAGCTGTTTTTT
TRBV6-2/TRBV6-3	TRBD1	TRBJ1-1	16	-	CASSYKTGQGNTEAFF	TGTGCCAGCAGTTATAAGACGGGACAGGGGAACACTGAAGCTTTCTTT
TRBV30	-	TRBJ2-3	12	-	CAWGGLGDTQYF	TGTGCCTGGGGTGGACTTGGGGATACGCAGTATTTT
TRBV6-5	-	TRBJ2-1	13	-	CATGHGPINEQFF	TGTGCCACCGGACACGGACCGATCAATGAGCAGTTCTTC
TRBV2	-	TRBJ2-1	15	-	CASSESLAALYEQFF	TGTGCCAGCAGTGAAAGCTTAGCAGCCCTATATGAGCAGTTCTTC
TRBV18	-	TRBJ2-3	17	-	CASSPQDLGEHTDTQYF	TGTGCCAGCTCACCACAGGACCTGGGAGAGCACACAGATACGCAGTATTTT
TRBV2	-	TRBJ1-1	14	-	CASSGWGVNTEAFF	TGTGCCAGCAGCGGTTGGGGGGTGAACACTGAAGCTTTCTTT
TRBV5-1	-	TRBJ2-7	15	-	CASSLGYAEDSEQYF	TGCGCCAGCAGCTTGGGCTACGCGGAGGACAGCGAGCAGTACTTC
TRBV30	-	TRBJ1-4	13	-	CAFTGGGNEKLFF	TGTGCCTTCACGGGGGGCGGTAATGAAAAACTGTTTTTT
TRBV5-1	TRBD2	TRBJ2-3	16	-	CASSLTAGGPTDTQYF	TGCGCCAGCAGCTTGACGGCGGGGGGGCCCACAGATACGCAGTATTTT
TRBV12-3/TRBV12-4	-	TRBJ1-6	13	-	CASSLTINSPLHF	TGTGCCAGCAGTTTAACTATTAATTCACCCCTCCACTTT
TRBV18	-	TRBJ1-5	17	-	CASSPRGLGSSDQPQHF	TGTGCCAGCTCACCACGGGGCTTAGGGTCTTCTGATCAGCCCCAGCATTTT